Listed below are T cell receptor beta chains from one sample, sequenced in a study of vaccination and CD4 T cells after COVID-19. These receptors have no identified antigens. One entry per CDR3 protein results from TCRdb running MiXCR on the PCR reads. The sample shows several thousand distinct CDR3 sequences, around 21% of them seen only once. The specimen sequenced was CD4+ T cells from blood, cultured in vitro. The receptors derive from a human donor who had recovered from COVID-19. Both conserved end residues are part of each CDR3. A D gene is named only where the DNA matches it firmly. The size field is filled for only some rows; it gives once, few, many or a size class.

size | D | J | V | DNA | CDR3
NA | NA | TRBJ2-4 | TRBV2 | TGTGCCAGCAGTGATAAAGGGTGGGCAAACATTCAGTACTTC | CASSDKGWANIQYF
few | TRBD1 | TRBJ1-2 | TRBV18 | TGTGCCAGCTCACGGGACAGGGGCGGGTATGGCTACACCTTC | CASSRDRGGYGYTF
NA | NA | TRBJ1-5 | TRBV19 | TGTGCCAGTACTCACCCCGGGCCCGGGAATCAGCCCCAGCATTTT | CASTHPGPGNQPQHF
NA | NA | TRBJ2-7 | TRBV23-1 | TGCGCCAGCAGTCACCCGGCGTTCTCCCTATCCTACGAGCAGTACTTC | CASSHPAFSLSYEQYF
NA | NA | TRBJ2-3 | TRBV7-9 | TGTGCCAGCAGCTCAGGGGTCCCAGATACGCAGTATTTT | CASSSGVPDTQYF
NA | NA | TRBJ2-7 | TRBV6-1 | TGTGCCAGCAGCCGAACCTACGAGCAGTACTTC | CASSRTYEQYF
few | TRBD1 | TRBJ2-5 | TRBV9 | TGTGCCAGCAGCACTCAGGGGGCTTCGTACCAAGAGACCCAGTACTTC | CASSTQGASYQETQYF
NA | NA | TRBJ1-6 | TRBV7-6 | TGTGCCAGCAGCTTAGCTCGAGCACCGAACCACGCCTATAATTCACCCCTCCACTTT | CASSLARAPNHAYNSPLHF
NA | NA | TRBJ2-1 | TRBV11-1 | TGTGCCAGCAGCTCAGCGGGACGGCGGGGGCCTTTCTACAATGAGCAGTTCTTC | CASSSAGRRGPFYNEQFF
once | TRBD1 | TRBJ1-1 | TRBV5-5 | TGTGCCAGCAGACAGGGGAATGCTGAAGCTTTCTTT | CASRQGNAEAFF
NA | TRBD2 | TRBJ2-7 | TRBV20-1 | TGCAGTGCTAGTTCGGCTAGCGGGGGTTCCTACGAGCAGTACTTC | CSASSASGGSYEQYF
NA | NA | TRBJ2-1 | TRBV2 | TGTGCCAGCAGCCTAGACAAGAGCTCCTACAATGAGCAGTTCTTC | CASSLDKSSYNEQFF
NA | TRBD1 | TRBJ2-7 | TRBV4-1 | TGCGCCAGCAGCCGAGAAAGACAGGGAAACGAGCAGTACTTC | CASSRERQGNEQYF
few | TRBD1 | TRBJ1-1 | TRBV30 | TGTGCCTGGGGGCAGGGGGAAAACACTGAAGCTTTCTTT | CAWGQGENTEAFF
medium-sized | NA | TRBJ1-5 | TRBV6-4 | TGTGCCAGCTCCACGGAGAGCAATCAGCCCCAGCATTTT | CASSTESNQPQHF
few | NA | TRBJ2-1 | TRBV7-3 | TGTGCCAGCAGCCTAGATGGGGGTACCTACAATGAGCAGTTCTTC | CASSLDGGTYNEQFF
NA | TRBD1 | TRBJ1-4 | TRBV7-9 | TGTGCCAGCAGCTTGGGACAGGGAGATGAAAAACTGTTTTTT | CASSLGQGDEKLFF
NA | NA | TRBJ2-7 | TRBV27 | TGTGCCAGCAGTTTTAAAATAAACTACGAGCAGTACTTC | CASSFKINYEQYF
few | TRBD1 | TRBJ1-5 | TRBV12-3/TRBV12-4 | TGTGCCAGCAGTTCCTTACAGGGGAGAGTGGGTCAGCCCCAGCATTTT | CASSSLQGRVGQPQHF
NA | TRBD1 | TRBJ1-1 | TRBV6-1 | TGTGCCAGCAGGGGACAGGGTAAGGACACTGAAGCTTTCTTT | CASRGQGKDTEAFF
NA | NA | TRBJ2-1 | TRBV5-6 | TGTGCCAGCAGCTCGGGACTGGATTCCTACAATGAGCAGTTCTTC | CASSSGLDSYNEQFF
NA | NA | TRBJ1-1 | TRBV6-5 | TGTGCCAGCAGTTATTCGGGGTTTGATTGGAACACTGAAGCTTTCTTT | CASSYSGFDWNTEAFF
NA | NA | TRBJ1-6 | TRBV15 | TGTGCCACCAGCAGAGATCGGTGGATCGCCGGGGCCAGTAATAATTCACCCCTCCACTTT | CATSRDRWIAGASNNSPLHF
NA | TRBD2 | TRBJ2-7 | TRBV7-6 | TGTGCCAGCAGCTTATCGGTAGCGGGGGACCGCGAGCAGTACTTC | CASSLSVAGDREQYF
NA | TRBD1 | TRBJ1-6 | TRBV23-1 | TGCGCCAGCAGTCAATCGTCTACCTCGGGACAGGCTAATTCACCCCTCCACTTT | CASSQSSTSGQANSPLHF
few | NA | TRBJ2-7 | TRBV21-1 | TGTGCCAGCAGTAGGGGACGACTAGCTGGGCGTTTGGGTGAGCAGTACTTC | CASSRGRLAGRLGEQYF
NA | NA | TRBJ1-1 | TRBV6-1 | TGTGCCAGCAGTGACACTGAAGCTTTCTTT | CASSDTEAFF
few | NA | TRBJ1-2 | TRBV18 | TGTGCCAGCTCTCAAGGACAGACCTATGGCTACACCTTC | CASSQGQTYGYTF
NA | TRBD1 | TRBJ2-1 | TRBV5-4 | TGTGCCAGCAGCTCCGCGGACAGGGGCCGGGGTGAGCAGTTCTTC | CASSSADRGRGEQFF
medium-sized | TRBD1 | TRBJ2-2 | TRBV10-3 | TGTGCCATCAGTGAAGGGACAGGGGGCTCGGGCGGGGAGCTGTTTTTT | CAISEGTGGSGGELFF
NA | NA | TRBJ1-5 | TRBV18 | TGTGCCAGCCCCAGGTGGGAGGGATTCAATCAGCCCCAGCATTTT | CASPRWEGFNQPQHF